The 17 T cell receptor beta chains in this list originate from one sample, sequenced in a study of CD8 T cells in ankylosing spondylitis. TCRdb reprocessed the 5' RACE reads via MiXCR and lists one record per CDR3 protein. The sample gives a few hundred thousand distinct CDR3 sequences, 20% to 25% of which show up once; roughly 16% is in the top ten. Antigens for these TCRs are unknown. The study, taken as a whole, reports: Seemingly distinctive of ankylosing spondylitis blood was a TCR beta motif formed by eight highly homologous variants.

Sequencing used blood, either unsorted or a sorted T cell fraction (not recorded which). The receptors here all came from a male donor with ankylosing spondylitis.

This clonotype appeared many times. CDR3 nucleotide sequence: TGCGCCAGCAGCTTGGATCCTCTAGCGGGGGGAGAGACCCAGTACTTC. It specifies CASSLDPLAGGETQYF. This chain joins TRBV5-1 and TRBJ2-5, with 11 bases identical to TRBD2. The ends lost 0 bases at V and 4 bases at J; junction bases unmatched: 5. The CDR3 spans 16 residues. CDR1 and CDR2 (germline): SGHRS, YFSETQ.

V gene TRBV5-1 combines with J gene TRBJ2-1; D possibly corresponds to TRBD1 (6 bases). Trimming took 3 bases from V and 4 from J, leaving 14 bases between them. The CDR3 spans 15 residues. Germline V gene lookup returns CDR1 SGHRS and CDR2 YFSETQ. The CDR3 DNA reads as TGCGCCAGCAGCTCGGCCGGGACAAAATACAATGAGCAGTTCTTC. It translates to CASSSAGTKYNEQFF.

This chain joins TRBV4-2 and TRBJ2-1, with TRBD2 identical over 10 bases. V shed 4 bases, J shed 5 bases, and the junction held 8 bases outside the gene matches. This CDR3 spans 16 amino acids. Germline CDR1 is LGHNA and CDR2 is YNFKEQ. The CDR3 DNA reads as TGTGCCAGCAGCCTTTCCGGGACTAGCGATAACAATGAGCAGTTCTTC. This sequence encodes CASSLSGTSDNNEQFF.

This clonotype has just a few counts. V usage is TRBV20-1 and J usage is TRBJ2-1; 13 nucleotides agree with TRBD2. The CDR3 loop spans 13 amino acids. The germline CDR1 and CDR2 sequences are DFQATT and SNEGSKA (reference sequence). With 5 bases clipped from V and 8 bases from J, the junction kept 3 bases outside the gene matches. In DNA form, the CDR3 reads TGCAGTGCTGGGGGGACTAGCGGGGATGAGCAGTTCTTC. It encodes CSAGGTSGDEQFF.

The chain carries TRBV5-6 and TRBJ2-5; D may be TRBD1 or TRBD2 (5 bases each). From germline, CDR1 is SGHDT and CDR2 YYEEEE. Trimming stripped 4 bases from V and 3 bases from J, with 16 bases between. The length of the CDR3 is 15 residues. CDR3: CASSGLGRTEETQYF. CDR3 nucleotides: TGTGCCAGCAGCGGACTGGGGCGGACCGAAGAGACCCAGTACTTC. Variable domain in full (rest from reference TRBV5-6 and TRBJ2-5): DAGVTQSPTHLIKTRGQQVTLRCSPKSGHDTVSWYQQALGQGPQFIFQYYEEEERQRGNFPDRFSGHQFPNYSSELNVNALLLGDSALYLCASSGLGRTEETQYFGPGTRLLVL.

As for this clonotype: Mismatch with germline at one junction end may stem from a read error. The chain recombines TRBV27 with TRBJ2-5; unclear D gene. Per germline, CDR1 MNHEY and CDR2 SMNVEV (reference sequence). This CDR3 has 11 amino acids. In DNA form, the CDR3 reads TGTGCCAGCAGTCAACAAGAGACCCAGTCCTTC. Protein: CASSQQETQSF.

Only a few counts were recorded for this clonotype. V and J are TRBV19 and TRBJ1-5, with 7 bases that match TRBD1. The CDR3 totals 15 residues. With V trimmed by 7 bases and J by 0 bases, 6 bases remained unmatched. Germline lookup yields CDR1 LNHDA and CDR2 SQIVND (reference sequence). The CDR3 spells CASKMTGTSNQPQHF. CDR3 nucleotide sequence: TGTGCCAGTAAGATGACAGGGACTAGCAATCAGCCCCAGCATTTT.

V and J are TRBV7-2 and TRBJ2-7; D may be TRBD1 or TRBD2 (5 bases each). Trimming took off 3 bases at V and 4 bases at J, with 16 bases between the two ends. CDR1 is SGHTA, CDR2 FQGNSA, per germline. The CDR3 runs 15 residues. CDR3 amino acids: CASSLGVGTPYEQYF. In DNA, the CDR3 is TGTGCCAGCAGCTTGGGAGTGGGGACCCCTTACGAGCAGTACTTC.

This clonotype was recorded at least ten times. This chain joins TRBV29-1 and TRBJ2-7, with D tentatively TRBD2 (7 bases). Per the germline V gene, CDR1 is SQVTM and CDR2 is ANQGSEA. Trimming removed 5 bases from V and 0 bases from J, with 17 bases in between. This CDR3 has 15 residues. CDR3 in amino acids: CSVWASGDNSYEQYF. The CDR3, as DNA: TGCAGCGTTTGGGCGAGCGGGGACAACTCCTACGAGCAGTACTTC.

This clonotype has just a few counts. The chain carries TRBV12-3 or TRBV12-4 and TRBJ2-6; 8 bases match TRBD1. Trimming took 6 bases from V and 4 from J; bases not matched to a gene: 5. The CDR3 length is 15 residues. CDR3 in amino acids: CASSTHRGGANVLTF. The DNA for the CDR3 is TGTGCCAGCAGCACCCACAGGGGGGGGGCCAACGTCCTGACTTTC.

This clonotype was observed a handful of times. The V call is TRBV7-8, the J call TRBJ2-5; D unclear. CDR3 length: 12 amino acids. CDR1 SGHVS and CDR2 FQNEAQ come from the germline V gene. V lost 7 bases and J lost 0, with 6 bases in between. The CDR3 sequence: CASNNNQETQYF. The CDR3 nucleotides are TGTGCCAGCAACAACAACCAAGAGACCCAGTACTTC.

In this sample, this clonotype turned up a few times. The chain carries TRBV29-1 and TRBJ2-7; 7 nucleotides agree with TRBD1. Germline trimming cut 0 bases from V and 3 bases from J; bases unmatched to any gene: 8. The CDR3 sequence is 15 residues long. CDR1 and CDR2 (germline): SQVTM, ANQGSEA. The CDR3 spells CSVEESGTAYYEQYF. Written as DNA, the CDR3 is TGCAGCGTTGAAGAATCCGGGACAGCCTACTACGAGCAGTACTTC.

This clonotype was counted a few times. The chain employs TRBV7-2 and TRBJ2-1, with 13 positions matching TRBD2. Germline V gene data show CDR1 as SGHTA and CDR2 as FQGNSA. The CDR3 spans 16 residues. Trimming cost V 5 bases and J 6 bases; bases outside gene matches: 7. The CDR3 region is CASSREGTSGANEQFF. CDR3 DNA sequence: TGTGCCAGCAGCAGAGAGGGGACTAGCGGGGCCAATGAGCAGTTCTTC.

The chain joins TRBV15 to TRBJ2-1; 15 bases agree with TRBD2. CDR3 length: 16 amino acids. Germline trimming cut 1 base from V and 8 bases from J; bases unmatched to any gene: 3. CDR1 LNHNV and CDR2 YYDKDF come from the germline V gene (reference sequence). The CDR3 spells CATSRAGTSGRYEQFF. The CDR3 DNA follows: TGTGCCACCAGCAGAGCCGGGACTAGCGGGAGGTATGAGCAGTTCTTC. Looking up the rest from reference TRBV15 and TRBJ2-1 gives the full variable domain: DAMVIQNPRYQVTQFGKPVTLSCSQTLNHNVMYWYQQKSSQAPKLLFHYYDKDFNNEADTPDNFQSRRPNTSFCFLDIRSPGLGDTAMYLCATSRAGTSGRYEQFFGPGTRLTVL.

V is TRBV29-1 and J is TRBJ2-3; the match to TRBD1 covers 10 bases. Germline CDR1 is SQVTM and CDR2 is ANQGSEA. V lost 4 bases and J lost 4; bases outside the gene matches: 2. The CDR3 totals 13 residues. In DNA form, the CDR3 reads TGCAGCGTTGGGGGGACAGGGGCAGATACGCAGTATTTT. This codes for CSVGGTGADTQYF.

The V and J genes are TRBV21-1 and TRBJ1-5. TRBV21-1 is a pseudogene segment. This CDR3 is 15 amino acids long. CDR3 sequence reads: CASSTIQSSNQPQHF. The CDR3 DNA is TGTGCCAGCAGCACAATTCAAAGTAGCAATCAGCCCCAGCATTTT.

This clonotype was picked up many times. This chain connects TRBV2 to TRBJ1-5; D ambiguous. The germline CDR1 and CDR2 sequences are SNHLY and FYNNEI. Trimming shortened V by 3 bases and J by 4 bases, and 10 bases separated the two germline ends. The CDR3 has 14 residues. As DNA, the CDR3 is TGTGCCAGCAGTGAGTGGGCAAAAAATCAGCCCCAGCATTTT. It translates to CASSEWAKNQPQHF. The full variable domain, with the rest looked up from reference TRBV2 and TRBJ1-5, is EPEVTQTPSHQVTQMGQEVILRCVPISNHLYFYWYRQILGQKVEFLVSFYNNEISEKSEIFDDQFSVERPDGSNFTLKIRSTKLEDSAMYFCASSEWAKNQPQHFGDGTRLSIL.